Listed below are T cell receptor beta chains from one sample, sequenced in a study of OX40 agonist ivuxolimab in advanced cancers. The table came from immunoSEQ multiplex PCR; TCRdb's copy has only in-frame clones and leaves some out. Of about 54,000 clones in the sample, 75% to 90% were seen once. This material consisted of CD4+ or CD8+ T cells sorted from blood, taken in a trial of the OX40 agonist ivuxolimab. All receptors come from an adult with an advanced solid tumor such as melanoma, head and neck, liver or kidney cancer. CDR3s include the opening cysteine and the closing phenylalanine or tryptophan. The order of the fields is D gene, CDR3 length, clone size, V gene, J gene, CDR3 protein. The D gene is left open where the match is weak. Size values are once, few and many counts, or a class for expanded clones, and some rows have none.

-	14	-	TRBV5-4	TRBJ2-5	CASSLADMQETQYF
-	15	-	TRBV30	TRBJ2-1	CAWSGGLAEYNEQFF
TRBD2	14	-	TRBV6-1	TRBJ2-7	CASSVSGTFYEQYF
TRBD2	13	-	TRBV2	TRBJ2-5	CASRGLAGETQYF
-	16	once	TRBV5-5	TRBJ2-1	CASSVGGRLMGNEQFF
TRBD2	16	-	TRBV6-4	TRBJ2-1	CASSDTAGALGNEQFF
TRBD1	16	-	TRBV5-5	TRBJ2-3	CASSLGDSSSTDTQYF
TRBD1	16	-	TRBV5-4	TRBJ1-6	CASSDRAALYNSPLHF
-	14	-	TRBV6-5	TRBJ1-3	CASSLQPGLDTIYF
-	12	-	TRBV6-5	TRBJ1-1	CASSYSSGVAFF
TRBD1	14	-	TRBV11-2	TRBJ2-7	CASSSGQGVGEQYF
TRBD1	15	-	TRBV5-5	TRBJ2-7	CASSLGQGFAYEQYF
TRBD2	17	-	TRBV6-1	TRBJ2-1	CASSGAGGRLAIDEQFF
-	12	-	TRBV6-5	TRBJ2-7	CASSFTGREQYF
-	15	-	TRBV5-1	TRBJ2-3	CASSLGEGWTDTQYF
-	17	once	TRBV11-3	TRBJ1-1	CASPQRNYTLMNTEAFF
TRBD1	17	-	TRBV18	TRBJ2-7	CASSPRLRTGASDEQYF
-	15	-	TRBV27	TRBJ2-1	CASSTRERVYNEQFF
-	17	-	TRBV5-6	TRBJ1-1	CASSLGKRQRGSTEAFF
-	13	-	TRBV6-5	TRBJ1-2	CASSSYRASGYTF
-	11	-	TRBV30	TRBJ1-2	CAWSSSYGYTF
-	13	once	TRBV19	TRBJ2-7	CASSPGRSYEQYF
-	14	-	TRBV2	TRBJ2-2	CASRLFDPRGELFF
TRBD2	19	-	TRBV6-1	TRBJ2-2	CASSVGLAGGGLRTGELFF
-	11	-	TRBV7-2	TRBJ1-1	CASSLGWEAFF
-	16	-	TRBV5-6	TRBJ2-1	CASSPYLLGADNEQFF